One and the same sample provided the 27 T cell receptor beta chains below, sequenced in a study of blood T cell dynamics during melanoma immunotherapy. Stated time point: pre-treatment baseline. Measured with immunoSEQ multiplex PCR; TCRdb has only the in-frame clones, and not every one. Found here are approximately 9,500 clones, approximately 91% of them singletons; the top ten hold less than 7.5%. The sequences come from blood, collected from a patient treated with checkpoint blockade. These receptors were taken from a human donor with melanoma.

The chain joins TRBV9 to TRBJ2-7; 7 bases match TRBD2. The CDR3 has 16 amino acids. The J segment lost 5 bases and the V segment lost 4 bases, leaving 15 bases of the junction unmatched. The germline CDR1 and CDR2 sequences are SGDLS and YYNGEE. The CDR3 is CASSPRGGPGGDEQYF. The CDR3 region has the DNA TGTGCCAGCAGCCCCCGGGGAGGGCCCGGTGGAGACGAGCAGTACTTC.

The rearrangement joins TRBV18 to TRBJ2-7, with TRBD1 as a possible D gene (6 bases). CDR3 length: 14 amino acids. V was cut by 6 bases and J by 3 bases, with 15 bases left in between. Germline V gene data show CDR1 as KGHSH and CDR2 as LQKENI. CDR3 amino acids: CASSLRGTNYEQYF. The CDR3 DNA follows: TGTGCCAGCTCGCTCAGGGGCACTAACTACGAGCAGTACTTC. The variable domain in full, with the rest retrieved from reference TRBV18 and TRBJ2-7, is NAGVMQNPRHLVRRRGQEARLRCSPMKGHSHVYWYRQLPEEGLKFMVYLQKENIIDESGMPKERFSAEFPKEGPSILRIQQVVRGDSAAYFCASSLRGTNYEQYFGPGTRLTVT.

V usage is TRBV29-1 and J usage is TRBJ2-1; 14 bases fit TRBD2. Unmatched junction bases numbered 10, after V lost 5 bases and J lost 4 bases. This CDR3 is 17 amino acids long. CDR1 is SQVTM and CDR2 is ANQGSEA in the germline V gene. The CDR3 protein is CSVKTIGLAGGYNEQFF. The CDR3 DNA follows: TGCAGCGTTAAAACGATCGGACTAGCGGGAGGATACAATGAGCAGTTCTTC.

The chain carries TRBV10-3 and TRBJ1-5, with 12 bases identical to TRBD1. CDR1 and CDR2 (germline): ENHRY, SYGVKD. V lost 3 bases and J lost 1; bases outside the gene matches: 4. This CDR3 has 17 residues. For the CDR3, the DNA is TGTGCCATCAGTGAACCGGGACAGGGGGCCAGCAATCAGCCCCAGCATTTT. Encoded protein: CAISEPGQGASNQPQHF.

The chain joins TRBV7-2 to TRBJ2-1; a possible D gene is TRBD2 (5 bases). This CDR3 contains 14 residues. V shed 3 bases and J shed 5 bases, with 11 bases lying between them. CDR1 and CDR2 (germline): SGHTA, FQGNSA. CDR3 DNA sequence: TGTGCCAGCAGCTTGTTCGGGATCCACAATGAGCAGTTCTTC. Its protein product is CASSLFGIHNEQFF.

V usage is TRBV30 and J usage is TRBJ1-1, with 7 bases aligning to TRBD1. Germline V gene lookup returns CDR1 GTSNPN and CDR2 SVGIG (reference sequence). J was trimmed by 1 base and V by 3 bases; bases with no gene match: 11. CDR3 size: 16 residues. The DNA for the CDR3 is TGTGCCTGGAGAGGAGAACAGGGGCCAAGGAACACTGAAGCTTTCTTT. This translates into CAWRGEQGPRNTEAFF. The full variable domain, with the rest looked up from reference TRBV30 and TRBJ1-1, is SQTIHQWPATLVQPVGSPLSLECTVEGTSNPNLYWYRQAAGRGLQLLFYSVGIGQISSEVPQNLSASRPQDRQFILSSKKLLLSDSGFYLCAWRGEQGPRNTEAFFGQGTRLTVV.

For the CDR3, the DNA is TGTGCCAGCAGCTTAGCAGGGACTAGCGGCACAGATACGCAGTATTTT. This gives the protein CASSLAGTSGTDTQYF. The gene calls are TRBV7-2 and TRBJ2-3; 10 nucleotides agree with TRBD2. The CDR3 totals 16 residues. V dropped 0 bases and J dropped 1; count of bases not matched to a gene: 1. CDR1 and CDR2 (germline): SGHTA, FQGNSA.

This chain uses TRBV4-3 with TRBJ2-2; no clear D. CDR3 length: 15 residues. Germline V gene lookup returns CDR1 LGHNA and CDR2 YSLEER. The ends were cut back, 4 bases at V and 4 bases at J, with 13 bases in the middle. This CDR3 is CASSPRRTTTGELFF. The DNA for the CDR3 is TGCGCCAGCAGCCCTCGAAGGACCACCACCGGGGAGCTGTTTTTT.

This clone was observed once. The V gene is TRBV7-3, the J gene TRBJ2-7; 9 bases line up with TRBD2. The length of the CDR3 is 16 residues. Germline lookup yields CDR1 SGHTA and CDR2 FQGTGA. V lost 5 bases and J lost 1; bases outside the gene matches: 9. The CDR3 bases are TGTGCCAGCAGCACTTACAGCGGGAGGAAATCCTACGAGCAGTACTTC. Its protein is CASSTYSGRKSYEQYF.

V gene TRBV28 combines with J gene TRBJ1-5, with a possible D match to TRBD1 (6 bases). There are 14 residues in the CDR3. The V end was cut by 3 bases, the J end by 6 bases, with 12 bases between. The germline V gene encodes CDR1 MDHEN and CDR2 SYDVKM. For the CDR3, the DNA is TGTGCCAGCAGTTTCGGGGGGCAAACTCAGCCCCAGCATTTT. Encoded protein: CASSFGGQTQPQHF.

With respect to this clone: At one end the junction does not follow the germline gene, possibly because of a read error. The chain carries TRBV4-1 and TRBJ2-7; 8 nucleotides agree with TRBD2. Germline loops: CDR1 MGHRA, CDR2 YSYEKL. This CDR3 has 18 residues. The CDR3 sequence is CASSPGLATSPKKWSLFF. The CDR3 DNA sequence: TGCGCCAGCAGCCCCGGACTAGCCACCAGCCCCAAAAAGTGGTCCCTCTTCTTC.

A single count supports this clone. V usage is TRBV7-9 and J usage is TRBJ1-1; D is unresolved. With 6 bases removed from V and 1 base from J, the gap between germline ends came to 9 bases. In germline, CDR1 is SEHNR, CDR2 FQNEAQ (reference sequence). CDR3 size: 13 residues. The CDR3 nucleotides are TGTGCCAGCAGTCCAGCCTCGAACACTGAAGCTTTCTTT. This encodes CASSPASNTEAFF.

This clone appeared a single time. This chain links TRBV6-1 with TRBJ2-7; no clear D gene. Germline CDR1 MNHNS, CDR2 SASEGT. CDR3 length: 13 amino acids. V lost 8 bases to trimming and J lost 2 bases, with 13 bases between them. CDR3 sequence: CASSMGYPYEQYF. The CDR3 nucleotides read TGTGCCAGCTCGATGGGCTACCCCTACGAGCAGTACTTC.

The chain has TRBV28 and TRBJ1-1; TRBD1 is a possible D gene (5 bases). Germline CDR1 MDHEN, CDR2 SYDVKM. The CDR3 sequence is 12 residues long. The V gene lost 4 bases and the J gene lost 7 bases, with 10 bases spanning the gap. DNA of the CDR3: TGTGCCAGCAGTTCCAGACAGATTGAAGCTTTCTTT. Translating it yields CASSSRQIEAFF.

CDR3 nucleotides: TGTGCCAGCAGTGGAGGGGGCTACTCCTACGAGCAGTACTTC. This codes for CASSGGGYSYEQYF. This chain connects TRBV2 to TRBJ2-7; 7 bases map to TRBD1. This CDR3 comprises 14 residues. V gave up 4 bases and J gave up 0 bases; unmatched junction bases: 3. Germline lookup yields CDR1 SNHLY and CDR2 FYNNEI.

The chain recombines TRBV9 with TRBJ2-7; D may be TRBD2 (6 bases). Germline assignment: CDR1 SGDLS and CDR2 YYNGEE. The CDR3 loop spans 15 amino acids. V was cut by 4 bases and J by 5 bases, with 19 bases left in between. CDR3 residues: CASSLSGGDLNEQYF. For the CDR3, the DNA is TGTGCCAGCAGCCTTAGCGGCGGGGACCTCAACGAGCAGTACTTC.

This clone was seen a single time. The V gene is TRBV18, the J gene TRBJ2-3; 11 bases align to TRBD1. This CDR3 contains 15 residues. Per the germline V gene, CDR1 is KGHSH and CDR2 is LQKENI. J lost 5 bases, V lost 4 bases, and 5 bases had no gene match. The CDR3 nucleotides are TGTGCCAGCTCACGACCGGGACAGGGGGAAGATACGCAGTATTTT. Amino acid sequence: CASSRPGQGEDTQYF. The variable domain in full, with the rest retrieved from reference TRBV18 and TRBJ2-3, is NAGVMQNPRHLVRRRGQEARLRCSPMKGHSHVYWYRQLPEEGLKFMVYLQKENIIDESGMPKERFSAEFPKEGPSILRIQQVVRGDSAAYFCASSRPGQGEDTQYFGPGTRLTVL.

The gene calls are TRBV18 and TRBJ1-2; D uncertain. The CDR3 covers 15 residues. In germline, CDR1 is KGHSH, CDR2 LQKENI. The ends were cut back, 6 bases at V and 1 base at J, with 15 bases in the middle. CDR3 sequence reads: CASSPLETLNYGYTF. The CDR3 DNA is TGTGCCAGCTCCCCCCTGGAAACACTTAACTATGGCTACACCTTC.

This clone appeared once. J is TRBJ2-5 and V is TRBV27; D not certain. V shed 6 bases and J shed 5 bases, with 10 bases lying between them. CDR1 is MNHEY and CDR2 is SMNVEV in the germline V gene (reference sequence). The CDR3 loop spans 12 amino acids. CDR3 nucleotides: TGTGCCAGCAGGAATCCATGGGAGACCCAGTACTTC. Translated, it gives CASRNPWETQYF.

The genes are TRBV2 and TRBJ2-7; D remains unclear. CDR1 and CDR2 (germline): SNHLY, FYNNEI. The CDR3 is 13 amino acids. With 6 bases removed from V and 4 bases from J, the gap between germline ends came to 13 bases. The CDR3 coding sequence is TGTGCCAGCAGGGTGGCTATCAGGTACGAGCAGTACTTC. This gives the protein CASRVAIRYEQYF.

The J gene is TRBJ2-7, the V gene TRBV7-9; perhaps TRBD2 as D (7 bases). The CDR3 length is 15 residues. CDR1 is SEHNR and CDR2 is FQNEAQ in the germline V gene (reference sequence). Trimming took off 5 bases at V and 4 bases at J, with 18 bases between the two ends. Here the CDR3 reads CASSPQGGGQYEQYF. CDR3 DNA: TGTGCCAGCAGCCCCCAAGGGGGGGGCCAGTACGAGCAGTACTTC.

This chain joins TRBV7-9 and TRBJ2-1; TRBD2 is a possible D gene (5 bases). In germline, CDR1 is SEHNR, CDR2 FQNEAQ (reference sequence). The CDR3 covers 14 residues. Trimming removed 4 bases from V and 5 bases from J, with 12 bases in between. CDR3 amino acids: CASSSPEGHNEQFF. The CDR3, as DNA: TGTGCCAGCAGCTCCCCTGAGGGCCACAATGAGCAGTTCTTC.

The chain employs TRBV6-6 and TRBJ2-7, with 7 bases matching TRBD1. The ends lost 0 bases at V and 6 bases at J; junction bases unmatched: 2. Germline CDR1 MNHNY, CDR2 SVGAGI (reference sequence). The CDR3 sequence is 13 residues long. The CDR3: CASSYSTGIEQYF. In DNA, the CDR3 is TGTGCCAGCAGTTACTCGACAGGGATCGAGCAGTACTTC.

The CDR3 DNA sequence: TGTGCCAGCAGCTTGGACGGACCTGAGCAGTTCTTC. Amino acids: CASSLDGPEQFF. This sequence joins TRBV5-4 and TRBJ2-1; D ambiguous. Trimming stripped 0 bases from V and 9 bases from J, with 7 bases between. The germline V gene encodes CDR1 SGHNT and CDR2 YYREEE (reference sequence). This CDR3 is built from 12 residues.

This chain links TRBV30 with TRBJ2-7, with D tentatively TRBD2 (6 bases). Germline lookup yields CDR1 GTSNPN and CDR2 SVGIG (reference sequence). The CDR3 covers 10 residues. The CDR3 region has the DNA TGTGGGGCGGGGCTCCACGAGCAGTACTTC. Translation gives CGAGLHEQYF.

CDR3 loop: CASSFLRNAKETQYF. The CDR3 DNA reads as TGTGCCAGCAGCTTCCTCCGAAACGCCAAAGAGACCCAGTACTTC. The rearrangement links TRBV7-2 to TRBJ2-5; no firm D call. Germline V gives CDR1 SGHTA, CDR2 FQGNSA. The CDR3 covers 15 residues. The ends were cut back, 3 bases at V and 3 bases at J, with 14 bases in the middle.

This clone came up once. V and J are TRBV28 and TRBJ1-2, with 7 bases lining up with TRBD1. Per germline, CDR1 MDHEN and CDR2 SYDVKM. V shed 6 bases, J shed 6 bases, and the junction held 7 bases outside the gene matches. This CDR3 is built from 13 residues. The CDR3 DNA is TGTGCCAGCAGCTCAGACAGGGTCAATGGCTACACCTTC. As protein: CASSSDRVNGYTF.